A selection of T cell receptor beta chains follows, all from one sample in a study of blood T cell repertoires in COVID-19. Data came from immunoSEQ multiplex PCR; TCRdb stores just in-frame clones and leaves some out. The data hold around 130,000 clones, with approximately 80% observed a single time. Sequencing was carried out using peripheral blood. The receptor source for this set is a human donor in a cohort sampled during active COVID-19. The CDR3 runs from the conserved cysteine through the conserved F or W. The order of the fields is J gene, V gene, D gene, clone size, CDR3 DNA, CDR3 protein. The D gene is left open where the match is weak. Some rows mark clone size as missing; the rest say once, few, many or name a class of expanded clone.

>TRBJ1-1|TRBV5-1|TRBD1|once
TGCGCCAGCAGCCTCGAGGGACAGATGAACACTGAAGCTTTCTTT
CASSLEGQMNTEAFF
>TRBJ2-7|TRBV6-6|TRBD2|-
TGTGCCAGCAGTTCGGTCAGGATAGCGGGAGCCCCGGAGCAGTACTTC
CASSSVRIAGAPEQYF
>TRBJ2-7|TRBV6-5|TRBD1|-
TGTGCCAGCAGGTCGGGACAGGGGTACGAGCAGTACTTC
CASRSGQGYEQYF
>TRBJ2-6|TRBV18|-|-
TGTGCCAGCTCACCCCCCGGGCAGGGATTGTCTGGGGCCAACGTCCTGACTTTC
CASSPPGQGLSGANVLTF
>TRBJ2-7|TRBV2|-|-
TGTGCCAGCAGATGGGGGCCTTCTCCTGGGGGCGAGCAGTACTTC
CASRWGPSPGGEQYF
>TRBJ1-4|TRBV9|TRBD1|-
TGTGCCAGCAGCGGTGACAGGGGGCTCGGGAATGAAAAACTGTTTTTT
CASSGDRGLGNEKLFF
>TRBJ1-1|TRBV6-5|TRBD1|-
TGTGCCAGCAGTTTACACAGGGGGAACACTGAAGCTTTCTTT
CASSLHRGNTEAFF
>TRBJ2-5|TRBV30|-|-
TGTGCCTGGGGGGCTGCGGAAGAGACCCAGTACTTC
CAWGAAEETQYF
>TRBJ2-7|TRBV5-1|TRBD1|-
TGCGCCAGCAGCTTGGGACAGGGGGCCCACTACGAGCAGTACTTC
CASSLGQGAHYEQYF
>TRBJ2-7|TRBV5-6|TRBD2|-
TGTGCCAGCAGCTTTATTCTAGCGGGAGGTTTCTACGAGCAGTACTTC
CASSFILAGGFYEQYF
>TRBJ1-5|TRBV5-8|-|-
TGTGCCAGCAGCCAAGGCATCCTGGGGGGGGACAATCAGCCCCAGCATTTT
CASSQGILGGDNQPQHF